Following are 20 T cell receptor beta chains from one sample sequenced in a study of control samples from healthy donors and cancer patients. Data came from immunoSEQ multiplex PCR; TCRdb stores just in-frame clones and leaves some out. The table lists 100,000 to 150,000 clones, just under 90% of them singletons. The sample taken for sequencing was PBMCs. All receptors come from a middle-aged man with head and neck cancer.

CDR3 protein: CASSLGVGTGVNQPQHF. CDR3 DNA sequence: TGCGCCAGCAGCTTGGGGGTCGGGACAGGAGTCAATCAGCCCCAGCATTTT. The chain uses TRBV5-1 and TRBJ1-5, with 8 bases lining up with TRBD1. Germline CDR1 is SGHRS and CDR2 is YFSETQ. The CDR3 covers 17 residues. With V trimmed by 0 bases and J by 3 bases, 8 bases remained unmatched.

CDR3 amino acids: CASSESRGRGSNEQFF. The CDR3 nucleotides are TGCGCCAGCAGTGAGTCTCGGGGACGAGGGTCCAATGAGCAGTTCTTC. The V call is TRBV10-1, the J call TRBJ2-1; D tentatively reads TRBD1 or TRBD2 (5 bases each). Trimming shortened V by 0 bases and J by 6 bases, and 15 bases separated the two germline ends. The CDR3 consists of 16 residues. Germline V gives CDR1 WNHNN, CDR2 SYGVQD (reference sequence).

This rearrangement joins TRBV11-3 to TRBJ1-1; TRBD1 agrees at 7 bases. Germline values: CDR1 SGHNT, CDR2 YENEEA. Germline trimming cut 7 bases from V and 5 bases from J; bases unmatched to any gene: 25. The length of the CDR3 is 19 residues. CDR3 protein: CASNLGNGRQGWSWTEAFF. CDR3 coding DNA: TGTGCCAGCAACCTGGGGAACGGTCGACAGGGTTGGAGTTGGACTGAAGCTTTCTTT.

V and J are TRBV18 and TRBJ2-3; 9 positions agree with TRBD1. The CDR3 sequence is 16 residues long. The germline V gene has CDR1 KGHSH and CDR2 LQKENI. V lost 0 bases, J lost 2 bases, and 3 bases stayed unmatched. As DNA, the CDR3 is TGTGCCAGCTCACCACCGGGGACAGGGTCCACAGATACGCAGTATTTT. This translates into CASSPPGTGSTDTQYF.

The chain joins TRBV5-1 to TRBJ2-3; D unclear. Trimming cost V 4 bases and J 2 bases, with 14 bases left between them. The CDR3 totals 15 residues. Germline assignment: CDR1 SGHRS and CDR2 YFSETQ. In DNA, the CDR3 is TGCGCCAGCAGCCCTACGGACCGCTCCACAGATACGCAGTATTTT. Translated: CASSPTDRSTDTQYF.

The CDR3 coding sequence is TGTGCCAGCAGTGAAGTAAGCGGGAGGGCCGAACAGACCCAGTACTTC. It is translated as CASSEVSGRAEQTQYF. The chain employs TRBV6-1 and TRBJ2-5; 10 bases agree with TRBD2. In germline, CDR1 is MNHNS, CDR2 SASEGT. After removal of 1 base from V and 6 bases from J, the junction contained 8 bases not matched to a gene. This CDR3 comprises 16 residues.

The rearrangement joins TRBV11-2 to TRBJ2-7; 11 bases agree with TRBD1. CDR1 and CDR2 from the germline V gene are SGHAT and FQNNGV. The CDR3 is 18 amino acids. The V segment lost 5 bases and the J segment 1 base; nucleotides outside the gene matches: 13. The chain's CDR3 is CASSAVLTGTGGSYEQYF. CDR3 bases: TGTGCCAGCAGCGCAGTCTTAACCGGGACAGGGGGTTCCTACGAGCAGTACTTC.

This sequence joins TRBV2 and TRBJ2-7; D may be TRBD2 (6 bases). The germline CDR1 and CDR2 sequences are SNHLY and FYNNEI. The CDR3 is 13 amino acids. Trimming cost V 7 bases and J 2 bases, with 12 bases left between them. The CDR3 DNA is TGTGCCAGCACGGGGGATTCCCCCTACGAGCAGTACTTC. It yields the protein CASTGDSPYEQYF. The whole variable domain, filled in from reference TRBV2 and TRBJ2-7, reads EPEVTQTPSHQVTQMGQEVILRCVPISNHLYFYWYRQILGQKVEFLVSFYNNEISEKSEIFDDQFSVERPDGSNFTLKIRSTKLEDSAMYFCASTGDSPYEQYFGPGTRLTVT.

The chain links TRBV27 to TRBJ2-1, with 10 bases lining up with TRBD2. With 3 bases clipped from V and 4 bases from J, the junction kept 9 bases outside the gene matches. This CDR3 has 17 residues. Germline V lookup: CDR1 MNHEY, CDR2 SMNVEV (reference sequence). In DNA, the CDR3 is TGTGCCAGCAGTTTTATTCTTAGCGGGGGGTCGTACAATGAGCAGTTCTTC. As protein: CASSFILSGGSYNEQFF.

The J gene is TRBJ2-7, the V gene TRBV20-1; 12 nucleotides line up with TRBD1. The CDR3 runs to 14 residues. The V segment lost 3 bases and the J segment 5 bases; nucleotides outside the gene matches: 5. CDR1 DFQATT and CDR2 SNEGSKA come from the germline V gene (reference sequence). The CDR3 loop reads CSASLGTGGHEQYF. The CDR3 bases are TGCAGTGCTAGTCTCGGGACAGGGGGCCACGAGCAGTACTTC.

The rearrangement joins TRBV27 to TRBJ2-5; possible D gene TRBD1, 5 bases. This CDR3 comprises 19 residues. V lost 5 bases and J 5 bases, leaving 30 bases between the germline ends. The V gene's germline CDR1 is MNHEY and CDR2 SMNVEV (reference sequence). CDR3 bases: TGTGCCAGCAGTGCGTATTCGCGTCAGGGCCAAGGGTATCCGGAGACCCAGTACTTC. Amino acid sequence: CASSAYSRQGQGYPETQYF.

V and J are TRBV19 and TRBJ2-3, with 14 nucleotides matching TRBD2. CDR1 and CDR2 from the germline V gene are LNHDA and SQIVND (reference sequence). The CDR3 runs to 18 residues. Trimming removed 7 bases from V and 0 bases from J; junction bases left unmatched: 9. CDR3 nucleotides: TGTGCCAGTAACCAACCGGGACTAGCGGGAGTTAGCACAGATACGCAGTATTTT. Protein: CASNQPGLAGVSTDTQYF.

CDR3 sequence reads: CASSPGIQGYGYTF. The CDR3 DNA follows: TGTGCCAGCTCACCAGGGATTCAGGGCTATGGCTACACCTTC. V and J are TRBV18 and TRBJ1-2; D is possibly TRBD1 (5 bases). The CDR3 extends over 14 amino acids. CDR1 is KGHSH, CDR2 LQKENI, per germline. Trimming took 2 bases from V and 4 from J, leaving 11 bases between them.

In regard to this clone: The junction and the germline gene differ at one end; a read error may be behind it. The chain carries TRBV6-1 and TRBJ2-1, with 9 bases identical to TRBD2. CDR1 MNHNS and CDR2 SASEGT come from the germline V gene. The CDR3 has 15 amino acids. CDR3 loop: CASREAGGSYNEQFF. DNA for the CDR3: TGTGCCAGCAGGGAAGCGGGGGGATCCTACAATGAGCAGTTCTTC.

The J gene is TRBJ1-2, the V gene TRBV2; possibly TRBD1 for D (6 bases). Germline V gene lookup returns CDR1 SNHLY and CDR2 FYNNEI. Trimming stripped 6 bases from V and 5 bases from J, with 13 bases between. The CDR3 contains 13 residues. CDR3 in DNA: TGTGCCAGCAGGCCCGGACAGTTGTATGGCTACACCTTC. It yields the protein CASRPGQLYGYTF. Supplemented by reference TRBV2 and TRBJ1-2, the full variable domain reads EPEVTQTPSHQVTQMGQEVILRCVPISNHLYFYWYRQILGQKVEFLVSFYNNEISEKSEIFDDQFSVERPDGSNFTLKIRSTKLEDSAMYFCASRPGQLYGYTFGSGTRLTVV.

The V gene is TRBV24-1, the J gene TRBJ2-1; TRBD2 matches at 8 bases. The length of the CDR3 is 14 residues. V lost 6 bases to trimming and J lost 4 bases; unmatched junction nucleotides: 4. Germline CDR1 reads KGHDR; CDR2 reads SFDVKD. Written as DNA, the CDR3 is TGTGCCACCAGTTCCACTAGCGGATACAATGAGCAGTTCTTC. Translating gives CATSSTSGYNEQFF.

As to this clone: A read error may produce the germline difference seen at one junction end. The rearrangement joins TRBV6-5 to TRBJ2-5; 7 bases line up with TRBD1. The CDR3 length is 13 residues. The germline CDR1 and CDR2 sequences are MNHEY and SVGAGI. The CDR3 spells CASRRDRQGTQYF. The DNA for the CDR3 is TGTGCCAGCCGCAGGGACAGACAAGGGACCCAGTACTTC.

V gene TRBV27 combines with J gene TRBJ2-1, with 7 bases aligning to TRBD1. The trim removed 7 bases at V and 6 bases at J, leaving 0 bases unmatched. This CDR3 region has 11 residues. Germline V lookup: CDR1 MNHEY, CDR2 SMNVEV (reference sequence). This chain's CDR3 is CASTGGNEQFF. DNA for the CDR3: TGTGCCAGCACAGGGGGCAATGAGCAGTTCTTC.

The chain is built from TRBV6-5 and TRBJ2-7; the D gene is possibly TRBD2 (5 bases). Trimming stripped 5 bases from V and 2 bases from J, with 10 bases between. The CDR3 totals 13 residues. Germline CDR1 MNHEY, CDR2 SVGAGI. The CDR3 DNA reads as TGTGCCAGCAGTATGGGAGCGCCCTACGAGCAGTACTTC. Protein: CASSMGAPYEQYF.

The V and J genes are TRBV3-1 (or the pseudogene TRBV3-2) and TRBJ1-5; TRBD1 might be the D (5 bases). Germline V gene sequence: CDR1 LGHDT, CDR2 YNNKEL (reference sequence). The CDR3 contains 12 residues. Trimming stripped 4 bases from V and 7 bases from J, with 8 bases between. The CDR3 here is CASSRGEQPQHF. CDR3 DNA sequence: TGTGCCAGCAGCCGAGGGGAGCAGCCCCAGCATTTT.